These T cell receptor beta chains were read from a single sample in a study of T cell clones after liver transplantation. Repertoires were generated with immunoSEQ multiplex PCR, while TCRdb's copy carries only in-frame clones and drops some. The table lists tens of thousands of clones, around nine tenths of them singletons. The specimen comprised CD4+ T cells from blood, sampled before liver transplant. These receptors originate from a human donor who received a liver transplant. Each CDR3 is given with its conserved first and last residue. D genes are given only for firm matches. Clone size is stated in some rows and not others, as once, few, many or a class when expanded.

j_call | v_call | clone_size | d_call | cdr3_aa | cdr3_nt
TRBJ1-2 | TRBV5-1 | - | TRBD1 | CASRGTAYGYTF | TGCGCCAGCAGGGGGACAGCCTATGGCTACACCTTC
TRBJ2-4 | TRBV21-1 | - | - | CASSKNRATQAKNIQYF | TGTGCCAGCAGCAAAAATCGGGCTACCCAAGCCAAAAACATTCAGTACTTC
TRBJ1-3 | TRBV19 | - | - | CASSQVISGNTIYF | TGTGCCAGTAGTCAGGTTATTTCTGGAAACACCATATATTTT
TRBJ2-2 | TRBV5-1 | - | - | CASSLDGGSGELFF | TGCGCCAGCAGCTTGGATGGGGGTTCCGGGGAGCTGTTTTTT
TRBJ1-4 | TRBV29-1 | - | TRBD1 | CSVRTGLNEKLFF | TGCAGCGTTCGGACAGGTCTTAATGAAAAACTGTTTTTT
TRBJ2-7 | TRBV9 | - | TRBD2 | CASSVSPSGRRASYEQYF | TGTGCCAGCAGCGTTAGCCCAAGCGGGAGAAGAGCATCCTACGAGCAGTACTTC
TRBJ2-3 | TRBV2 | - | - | CASSGDSTDTQYF | TGTGCCAGCAGTGGGGACTCCACAGATACGCAGTATTTT
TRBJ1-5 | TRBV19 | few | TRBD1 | CASSSGTALDNQPQHF | TGTGCCAGTAGTTCTGGGACAGCATTGGATAATCAGCCCCAGCATTTT
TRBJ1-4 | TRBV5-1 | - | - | CASSLSSGGYNEKLFF | TGCGCCAGCAGCTTGTCGTCGGGGGGTTATAATGAAAAACTGTTTTTT
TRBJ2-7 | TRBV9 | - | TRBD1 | CASSGPQDRRFSYEQYF | TGTGCCAGCAGCGGGCCTCAGGACAGGCGATTCTCCTACGAGCAGTACTTC
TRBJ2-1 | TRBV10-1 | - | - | CASSVSPENEQFF | TGCGCCAGCAGTGTCAGCCCGGAGAATGAGCAGTTCTTC
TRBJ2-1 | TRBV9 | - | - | CASSVTGGQNNEQFF | TGTGCCAGCAGCGTAACCGGGGGGCAAAACAATGAGCAGTTCTTC
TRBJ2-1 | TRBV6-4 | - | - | CASSDFTTLNEQFF | TGTGCCAGCAGTGATTTCACTACGCTCAATGAGCAGTTCTTC
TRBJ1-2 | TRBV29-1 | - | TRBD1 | CSVAGQGDYGYTF | TGCAGCGTTGCTGGACAGGGAGACTATGGCTACACCTTC
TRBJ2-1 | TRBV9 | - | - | CASSPDLLAVGNEQFF | TGTGCCAGCAGCCCCGACCTTCTTGCCGTGGGAAATGAGCAGTTCTTC
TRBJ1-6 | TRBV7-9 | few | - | CASSPEQYNSPLHF | TGTGCCAGCAGCCCAGAACAGTATAATTCACCCCTCCACTTT